This T cell receptor (beta chain) was sequenced during a study of CD8+ T cells in alopecia areata. Study outcomes and limitations: Patients shared TCRs less clearly than mice did, possibly for HLA-related reasons. Normal-skin resident alphabeta T cells also appear among scalp sample sequences. Normal scalp had lower clonality than lesional scalp, with alopecia totalis/universalis lesions showing this most strongly.

This clone has only one observation. Its antigen is as yet unknown. Starting from PBMCs, sorting isolated CD4+ and CD8+ T cells. cDNA reverse transcribed from extracted RNA served as the sequencing template. The method was immunoSEQ multiplex PCR; TCRdb's version includes in-frame clones alone and lacks a portion of them. Of some 180,000 clones in the sample, approximately 60% were seen once. The source is a human donor in good health. Material: CD8+ T cells sorted from blood.

The CDR3 sequence is CASSLVGDSYGYTF. The CDR3 nucleotides read TGTGCCAGCAGCTTAGTTGGGGACAGCTATGGCTACACCTTC. The chain recombines TRBV7-2 with TRBJ1-2, with 7 bases that match TRBD1. This CDR3 spans 14 amino acids. Germline lookup yields CDR1 SGHTA and CDR2 FQGNSA. V trimming: 1 base; J trimming: 4 bases; junction bases outside the gene matches: 3.